A selection of T cell receptor beta chains follows, all from one sample in a study of identical twins. TCRdb re-analysed the 5' RACE reads in MiXCR, keeping a single row per CDR3 protein. The repertoire holds 400,000 to 500,000 distinct CDR3 sequences, with approximately 14% as singletons. This sample also appeared in a second study, on yellow fever vaccine responses in identical twins.

Material: CD4+ T cells sorted from blood. The origin of the receptors is a woman between 18 and 29 years old in good health. The CDR3 runs from the conserved cysteine through the conserved F or W. The D gene is left open where the match is weak. Rows give clone size only sometimes, using once, few, many, or a class for an expanded clone.

J | D | V | size | DNA | CDR3
TRBJ2-3 | TRBD2 | TRBV5-1 | . | TGCGCCAGCAGCTATGCGGGGGGGCACACAGATACGCAGTATTTT | CASSYAGGHTDTQYF
TRBJ1-6 | . | TRBV7-2 | . | TGTGCCAGCAGCCTGGTCCCCGTTTCACCCCTCCACTTT | CASSLVPVSPLHF
TRBJ1-1 | . | TRBV12-3/TRBV12-4 | many | TGTGCCAGCGTCGATATGGGTTACACTGAAGCTTTCTTT | CASVDMGYTEAFF
TRBJ2-7 | . | TRBV20-1 | few | TGCAGTGCTCCTGACAGAGCCTACGAGCAGTACTTC | CSAPDRAYEQYF
TRBJ2-7 | TRBD2 | TRBV7-2 | few | TGTGCCAGCAGCACAACTAGCGGGGCCAGCTCCTACGAGCAGTACTTC | CASSTTSGASSYEQYF
TRBJ2-1 | . | TRBV20-1 | few | TGCAGTGCCAGGGCAGGCCCTGAGCAGTTCTTC | CSARAGPEQFF
TRBJ2-1 | TRBD1 | TRBV6-2/TRBV6-3 | few | TGTGCCAGCAAAACCGGGACAGGTCCCAATGAGCAGTTCTTC | CASKTGTGPNEQFF
TRBJ2-7 | TRBD1 | TRBV7-9 | many | TGTGCCAGCAGCTTAGTTGGGGGGACAGGCGAGCAGTACTTC | CASSLVGGTGEQYF
TRBJ2-5 | . | TRBV5-1 | . | TGCGCCAGCAGCTGGGAAGGCCCCCAAGAGACCCAGTACTTC | CASSWEGPQETQYF
TRBJ2-1 | TRBD2 | TRBV14 | few | TGTGCCAGCAGCCTTGTAGCGGGAGGGACCGATGAGCAGTTCTTC | CASSLVAGGTDEQFF
TRBJ2-1 | . | TRBV29-1 | many | TGCAGCGTTTGGGGGCGGAGCTCCTACAATGAGCAGTTCTTC | CSVWGRSSYNEQFF
TRBJ2-1 | . | TRBV2 | . | TGTGCCAGCAGTGAAGACCTGAGCTCCTACAATGAGCAGTTCTTC | CASSEDLSSYNEQFF
TRBJ1-2 | . | TRBV29-1 | few | TGCAGCGTAGAGACAAGCGCCTACACCTTC | CSVETSAYTF
TRBJ2-5 | . | TRBV5-1 | few | TGCGCCAGCAGCCTTGGGACCGTCATTATGGAGACCCAGTACTTC | CASSLGTVIMETQYF
TRBJ2-7 | . | TRBV7-9 | . | TGTGCCAGCAGCCCTCTTGGACAGTCCTACGAGCAGTACTTC | CASSPLGQSYEQYF
TRBJ2-2 | TRBD2 | TRBV29-1 | . | TGCAGCGTAGAAACCCTTCTGAGCGGGAGGGATGGGGAGCTGTTTTTT | CSVETLLSGRDGELFF
TRBJ2-7 | TRBD1 | TRBV7-2 | many | TGTGCCAGCAGCTTAACAGGGGGCGAGCAGTACTTC | CASSLTGGEQYF
TRBJ1-2 | TRBD1 | TRBV28 | . | TGTGCCAGCAGTCCAATTTCGCTTGGGACAGGGGTGAGGGGCTACACCTTC | CASSPISLGTGVRGYTF
TRBJ1-5 | . | TRBV20-1 | few | TGCAGTGCCCCCGATCGTACTCAAAACCATCAGCCCCAGCATTTT | CSAPDRTQNHQPQHF